The 30 T cell receptor beta chains below were found in one sample sequenced in a study of OX40 agonist ivuxolimab in advanced cancers. Sequencing used immunoSEQ multiplex PCR; TCRdb keeps in-frame clones, though not all of them. The sample holds over 20,000 clones; under 80% are singletons and the top ten take roughly 9%. Sequencing used CD4+ or CD8+ T cells sorted from blood, obtained in a trial of the OX40 agonist ivuxolimab. The receptor source for this set is an adult with an advanced solid tumor such as melanoma, head and neck, liver or kidney cancer.

The genes are TRBV5-6 and TRBJ1-5, with D perhaps TRBD1 (6 bases). Germline V CDR1 and CDR2: SGHDT, YYEEEE. The CDR3 covers 14 residues. The germline V and J ends were trimmed by 1 base and 5 bases, with 10 bases remaining between them. DNA of the CDR3: TGTGCCAGCAGCTTGAGGGCAGGGGATCAGCCCCAGCATTTT. Translated, it gives CASSLRAGDQPQHF.

The CDR3: CASSGLGARPLEQFF. The CDR3 DNA reads as TGTGCCAGCAGTGGCCTTGGGGCCAGGCCCCTGGAGCAGTTCTTC. The chain carries TRBV6-1 and TRBJ2-1, with TRBD1 as a possible D gene (5 bases). The CDR3 contains 15 residues. Germline V gene lookup returns CDR1 MNHNS and CDR2 SASEGT. The V end lost 4 bases, the J end lost 10 bases, and 20 bases lay between the germline ends.

V and J are TRBV6-1 and TRBJ1-5; no definite D call. Trimming removed 3 bases at V and 3 bases at J, with 9 bases between. The CDR3 is made up of 14 amino acids. Germline-derived CDR1 and CDR2 are MNHNS and SASEGT. CDR3 nucleotide sequence: TGTGCCAGCAGTGACGTAGGCGTCAATCAGCCCCAGCATTTT. Translating it yields CASSDVGVNQPQHF.

In its sample, this clone was seen once. V gene TRBV4-2 combines with J gene TRBJ2-3, with 12 bases lining up with TRBD2. The CDR3 has 16 amino acids. The germline V gene has CDR1 LGHNA and CDR2 YNFKEQ. Losses at the gene ends were 1 base for V and 5 bases for J; bases not matched to a gene: 4. CDR3 amino acids: CASSQGPLAGGDTQYF. The CDR3 coding sequence is TGTGCCAGCAGCCAAGGCCCACTAGCGGGGGGAGATACGCAGTATTTT.

This clone was detected only a few times. The V and J genes are TRBV30 and TRBJ2-7; 9 nucleotides line up with TRBD2. The germline V gene has CDR1 GTSNPN and CDR2 SVGIG (reference sequence). The CDR3 length is 19 residues. V dropped 0 bases and J dropped 0; count of bases not matched to a gene: 15. CDR3 residues: CAWSVFSGGLLRDSYEQYF. CDR3 bases: TGTGCCTGGAGTGTTTTCAGCGGGGGGTTATTACGGGACTCCTACGAGCAGTACTTC.

The chain joins TRBV6-1 to TRBJ2-7; D might be TRBD1 (7 bases). In germline, CDR1 is MNHNS, CDR2 SASEGT. CDR3 length: 13 amino acids. The CDR3 reads CALEGANSYEQYF. The CDR3 bases are TGTGCTCTGGAGGGGGCGAACTCCTACGAGCAGTACTTC.

This clone was seen a few times. The chain couples TRBV9 to TRBJ1-2; D is undetermined. The CDR3 is 15 amino acids. CDR1 is SGDLS and CDR2 is YYNGEE in the germline V gene. The V gene lost 4 bases and the J gene lost 5 bases, with 18 bases spanning the gap. The CDR3 DNA is TGTGCCAGCAGCCCTCAGGCACAAGGTCGGTATGGCTACACCTTC. Its protein is CASSPQAQGRYGYTF.

The DNA for the CDR3 is TGTGCCAGCAGCGTAGAAGGGAGGAAGCTGTTTTTT. It is translated as CASSVEGRKLFF. The chain carries TRBV9 and TRBJ2-2; perhaps TRBD2 as D (6 bases). V lost 0 bases and J 12 bases, leaving 9 bases between the germline ends. This CDR3 has 12 residues. In germline, CDR1 is SGDLS, CDR2 YYNGEE.

The V gene is TRBV13, the J gene TRBJ2-2; 8 bases are a match to TRBD1. The CDR3 contains 18 residues. Looked up from germline, CDR1 is PRHDT and CDR2 is FYEKMQ (reference sequence). J lost 1 base, V lost 5 bases, and 12 bases had no gene match. As DNA, the CDR3 is TGTGCCAGCAGCCCCCAGGGGGCGCGATTCCGGAACACCGGGGAGCTGTTTTTT. This gives the protein CASSPQGARFRNTGELFF.

This clone was seen once. This chain joins TRBV2 and TRBJ1-5; D gene uncertain. CDR1 is SNHLY, CDR2 FYNNEI, per germline. The CDR3 spans 16 residues. The germline V and J ends were trimmed by 5 bases and 6 bases, with 20 bases remaining between them. CDR3 DNA: TGTGCCAGCAGTCCTGAGAAGTCAGGAATCAGTCAGCCCCAGCATTTT. Residues: CASSPEKSGISQPQHF.

V usage is TRBV5-1 and J usage is TRBJ2-5, with TRBD2 matching 7 bases. The germline V gene encodes CDR1 SGHRS and CDR2 YFSETQ. V trimming: 1 base; J trimming: 5 bases; junction bases outside the gene matches: 14. The CDR3 loop spans 17 amino acids. The CDR3 reads CASSLSSRTRNRETQYF. As DNA, the CDR3 is TGCGCCAGCAGCTTGTCTTCTAGGACTAGGAATAGGGAGACCCAGTACTTC.

This clone qualifies as medium-sized (0.01 to 0.1%). The chain joins TRBV19 to TRBJ1-5; D remains unclear. Trimming removed 0 bases from V and 2 bases from J, with 11 bases in between. The CDR3 contains 16 residues. The germline gives CDR1 LNHDA, CDR2 SQIVND (reference sequence). DNA for the CDR3: TGTGCCAGTAGTATAGATTGGTCGGGCGGCAATCAGCCCCAGCATTTT. Amino acids: CASSIDWSGGNQPQHF.

V is TRBV27 and J is TRBJ1-1, with a tentative D call TRBD1 (6 bases). CDR1 is MNHEY, CDR2 SMNVEV, per germline (reference sequence). The length of the CDR3 is 16 residues. Trimming left V 5 bases short and J 2 bases short, with 18 bases between. CDR3 region: CASSPIGGFVNTEAFF. The CDR3 region has the DNA TGTGCCAGCAGTCCAATCGGGGGCTTTGTAAACACTGAAGCTTTCTTT.

The chain links TRBV5-3 to TRBJ2-7, with 14 bases that match TRBD2. TRBV5-3 belongs to the ORF category, with a function that is uncertain. The J segment lost 3 bases and the V segment lost 4 bases, leaving 9 bases of the junction unmatched. CDR3 size: 17 residues. The CDR3 region has the DNA TGTGCCAGAAGCCGAGGACTAGCGGGGGGATTCGTCTACGAGCAGTACTTC. This sequence encodes CARSRGLAGGFVYEQYF.

In its sample, this clone was seen a few times. V usage is TRBV2 and J usage is TRBJ1-6; 7 positions agree with TRBD1. The CDR3 is 15 amino acids. Germline CDR1 reads SNHLY; CDR2 reads FYNNEI. Unmatched junction bases numbered 10, after V lost 6 bases and J lost 8 bases. The CDR3, as DNA: TGTGCCAGCAGCTTTATCGGGACAGAGGATTCACCCCTCCACTTT. As protein: CASSFIGTEDSPLHF.

A few counts support this clone. This chain uses TRBV12-5 with TRBJ1-3; D unclear. CDR1 is LGHNT and CDR2 is FRNRAP in the germline V gene. This CDR3 region has 18 residues. V was cut by 3 bases and J by 0 bases, with 18 bases left in between. In nucleotides, the CDR3 is TGTGCTAGTGGTTTCTTGATTGCGGGCTTTTTCTCTGGAAACACCATATATTTT. Translating it yields CASGFLIAGFFSGNTIYF.

This sequence joins TRBV6-5 and TRBJ2-3; the match to TRBD2 covers 10 bases. V was clipped by 4 bases and J by 3 bases; unmatched bases: 7. The CDR3 runs to 16 residues. Germline V gives CDR1 MNHEY, CDR2 SVGAGI. CDR3 protein: CASSSKTSGRTDTQYF. Here the CDR3 DNA reads TGTGCCAGCAGTTCTAAGACTAGCGGGCGGACAGATACGCAGTATTTT.

The chain combines TRBV7-6 with TRBJ1-1; D perhaps matches TRBD1 (5 bases). Trimming pared 8 bases from V and 1 base from J, leaving 11 bases between. This CDR3 contains 13 residues. From germline, CDR1 is SGHVS and CDR2 FNYEAQ. CDR3: CASCEGTNTEAFF. CDR3 nucleotides: TGTGCCAGCTGTGAAGGGACGAACACTGAAGCTTTCTTT.

The CDR3, as DNA: TGTGCCAGCAGGGCGGGGGGCGTCAACGAGCAGTACTTC. Translating gives CASRAGGVNEQYF. The rearrangement uses TRBV27 and TRBJ2-7; TRBD2 matches 8 bases. V shed 6 bases, J shed 5 bases, and the junction held 6 bases outside the gene matches. The germline V gene has CDR1 MNHEY and CDR2 SMNVEV (reference sequence). The CDR3 is made up of 13 amino acids.

V and J are TRBV11-2 and TRBJ1-2; D might be TRBD1 (5 bases). Between the trimmed V and J ends, which lost 0 bases and 3 bases, there was a span of 14 bases. This CDR3 region has 16 residues. Germline V CDR1 and CDR2: SGHAT, FQNNGV. The CDR3: CASSLDLAGPHYGYTF. The CDR3 DNA is TGTGCCAGCAGCTTAGATCTCGCAGGGCCACACTATGGCTACACCTTC.

The J gene is TRBJ1-1, the V gene TRBV12-5; 9 nucleotides match TRBD1. The germline V gene has CDR1 LGHNT and CDR2 FRNRAP. CDR3 length equals 13 residues. V gave up 6 bases and J gave up 10 bases; unmatched junction bases: 9. The CDR3 nucleotides are TGTGCTAGTGGCCTCGGGACAGGGCTGGGAGCTTTCTTT. Its protein is CASGLGTGLGAFF.

This chain connects TRBV5-1 to TRBJ2-5; the D gene is possibly TRBD2 (6 bases). CDR3 length: 14 amino acids. Per the germline V gene, CDR1 is SGHRS and CDR2 is YFSETQ. Trimming stripped 4 bases from V and 5 bases from J, with 15 bases between. The CDR3 region is CASSNQGGEETQYF. The CDR3 bases are TGCGCCAGCAGCAACCAGGGAGGAGAGGAGACCCAGTACTTC.

The chain is built from TRBV2 and TRBJ1-5; D might be TRBD1 (5 bases). The CDR3 consists of 14 residues. Trimming took off 6 bases at V and 0 bases at J, with 9 bases between the two ends. CDR1 and CDR2 (germline): SNHLY, FYNNEI. The CDR3 reads CASRGLYSNQPQHF. As DNA, the CDR3 is TGTGCCAGCAGGGGGCTGTATAGCAATCAGCCCCAGCATTTT.

This clone was seen a handful of times. The chain recombines TRBV19 with TRBJ2-7; TRBD2 aligns across 7 bases. V lost 1 base, J lost 2 bases, and 2 bases stayed unmatched. CDR1 LNHDA and CDR2 SQIVND come from the germline V gene (reference sequence). This CDR3 comprises 14 residues. The CDR3 nucleotides read TGTGCCAGTAGTATAGCACGGGGGGCCTACGAGCAGTACTTC. This codes for CASSIARGAYEQYF.

The V call is TRBV2, the J call TRBJ1-6; D ambiguous. Trimming left V 5 bases short and J 11 bases short, with 13 bases between. CDR3 length: 13 amino acids. CDR1 and CDR2 from the germline V gene are SNHLY and FYNNEI. The CDR3 DNA follows: TGTGCCAGCAGTCCTAGGACCGACCCACCCCTCCACTTT. Translation gives CASSPRTDPPLHF.

Concerning this clone itself: Distinct nucleotide sequences in the sample also encode this CDR3. This chain uses TRBV5-6 with TRBJ1-2; D unresolved. V was shortened by 4 bases and J by 4 bases, with 8 bases between the two germline ends. Germline values: CDR1 SGHDT, CDR2 YYEEEE. There are 12 residues in the CDR3. DNA of the CDR3: TGTGCCAGCAGCCCCTCGGGCTATGGCTACACCTTC. It encodes CASSPSGYGYTF.

V gene TRBV11-2 combines with J gene TRBJ1-1, with TRBD1 matching over 9 bases. Germline V gene sequence: CDR1 SGHAT, CDR2 FQNNGV. The CDR3 has 16 amino acids. The V and J ends lost 8 bases and 1 base, in that order; junction bases with no gene match: 11. The CDR3: CASGRGTGFGNTEAFF. The CDR3 DNA sequence: TGTGCCAGCGGACGTGGGACAGGGTTCGGGAACACTGAAGCTTTCTTT.

The CDR3 loop is CASSLASGTEGFQPQHF. As DNA, the CDR3 is TGTGCCAGCAGCTTAGCTTCTGGGACAGAGGGTTTTCAGCCCCAGCATTTT. The chain carries TRBV7-2 and TRBJ1-5, with 7 bases matching TRBD1. The CDR3 has 17 amino acids. CDR1 SGHTA and CDR2 FQGNSA come from the germline V gene. V trimming: 0 bases; J trimming: 6 bases; junction bases outside the gene matches: 11.

The CDR3 here is CASSPSERGAYNEQFF. The CDR3 DNA reads TGTGCCAGCAGTCCCTCCGAGCGGGGGGCCTACAATGAGCAGTTCTTC. The rearrangement links TRBV6-6 to TRBJ2-1, with TRBD2 matching 9 bases. V dropped 5 bases and J dropped 2; count of bases not matched to a gene: 7. This CDR3 has 16 amino acids. Per the germline V gene, CDR1 is MNHNY and CDR2 is SVGAGI (reference sequence).

This chain connects TRBV4-2 to TRBJ2-2; D unresolved. CDR1 LGHNA and CDR2 YNFKEQ come from the germline V gene. CDR3 length: 12 amino acids. Trimming took 8 bases from V and 7 from J, leaving 11 bases between them. CDR3 bases: TGTGCCAGCCGCTCGGGCGTCGGGGAGCTGTTTTTT. Protein sequence: CASRSGVGELFF.